The clone carrying this T cell receptor beta chain was picked up many times. The data belong to a study of blood T cell repertoires in COVID-19. Generated by immunoSEQ multiplex PCR, the TCRdb table keeps only in-frame clones and is missing some. Of some 120,000 clones detected, almost 70% appear once; the ten largest clones hold roughly 2.2%. The V gene lost 3 bases and the J gene lost 2 bases, with 14 bases spanning the gap. The germline gives CDR1 KGHSH, CDR2 LQKENI. The CDR3 contains 16 residues. V and J are TRBV18 and TRBJ1-3; no reliable D call. The sample taken for sequencing was peripheral blood. The TCR originated in a woman in her 70s with acute or convalescent COVID-19. The CDR3, as DNA: TGTGCCAGCTCACCGGGGAGGACCTCCGCTGGAAACACCATATATTTT. Residues: CASSPGRTSAGNTIYF. The whole variable domain, filled in from reference TRBV18 and TRBJ1-3, reads NAGVMQNPRHLVRRRGQEARLRCSPMKGHSHVYWYRQLPEEGLKFMVYLQKENIIDESGMPKERFSAEFPKEGPSILRIQQVVRGDSAAYFCASSPGRTSAGNTIYFGEGSWLTVV.